The T cell receptor beta chain described here comes from a study of PD-1 blockade in mismatch repair-deficient tumors. Between the trimmed V and J ends, which lost 1 base and 0 bases, there was a span of 9 bases. Germline CDR1 and CDR2: SGHAT and FQNNGV. This CDR3 contains 16 residues. TCRdb's table, derived via immunoSEQ multiplex PCR, lists solely in-frame clones and lacks some. The data contain about 24,000 clones, 83% of them singletons. J is TRBJ2-2 and V is TRBV11-2; a possible D gene is TRBD2 (6 bases). This clonotype originated in an adult with mismatch repair-deficient cancer. The sequenced sample was peripheral blood, obtained 12 weeks after starting pembrolizumab. The CDR3 is CASSLGGLTNTGELFF. The CDR3 DNA reads TGTGCCAGCAGCTTAGGCGGACTAACGAACACCGGGGAGCTGTTTTTT.